This T cell receptor (beta chain) was obtained from a study of cytomegalovirus exposure and HLA in healthy donors. Study observations and caveats: Altogether, some 170 TCR beta chains were recorded as cytomegalovirus-associated. V- and J-gene trimming of TCR beta was linked (in a later analysis) to a missense DCLRE1C variant.

In this sample, this clone turned up once. Its specificity is not known. A junction boundary mismatches the germline segment, possibly from a read error. This CDR3 region has 8 residues. PCR was performed using 60 Vbeta and 13 Jbeta primers. The method was immunoSEQ multiplex PCR; TCRdb's version includes in-frame clones alone and lacks a portion of them. The sample consists of 30,000 to 45,000 clones, just over 85% of them appearing once. Sequenced sample: PBMCs. The sequence was obtained from a woman between 40 and 50 years old in good health and CMV-seropositive. The chain joins TRBV23-1 to TRBJ1-3; no definite D call. Being an ORF, TRBV23-1 has a function that is uncertain. CDR3 residues: CASSQNPF. For the CDR3, the DNA is TGCGCCAGCAGTCAAAATCCGTTT.